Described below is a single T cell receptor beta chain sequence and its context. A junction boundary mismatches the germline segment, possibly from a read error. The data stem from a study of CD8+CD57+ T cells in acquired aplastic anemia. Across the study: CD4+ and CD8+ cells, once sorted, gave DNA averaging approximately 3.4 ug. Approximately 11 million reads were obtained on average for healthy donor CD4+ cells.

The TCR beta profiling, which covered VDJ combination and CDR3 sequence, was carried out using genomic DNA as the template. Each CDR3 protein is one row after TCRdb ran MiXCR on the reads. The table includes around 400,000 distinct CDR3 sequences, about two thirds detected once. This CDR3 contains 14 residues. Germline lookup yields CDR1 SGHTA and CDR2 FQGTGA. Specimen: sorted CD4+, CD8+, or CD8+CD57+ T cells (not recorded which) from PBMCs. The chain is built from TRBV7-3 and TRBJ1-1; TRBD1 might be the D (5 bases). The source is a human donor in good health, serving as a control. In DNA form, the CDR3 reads TGTGCCAGCAGCCGGGAGGGCTCTGGGGCCAACGTCCTGTTT. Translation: CASSREGSGANVLF.